The 26 T cell receptor beta chains reported below all come from one sample, sequenced in a study of T cell responses to AZD1222 COVID-19 vaccine. Method: immunoSEQ multiplex PCR; TCRdb's copy keeps in-frame clones and lacks some. Here the sample spans 200,000 to 250,000 clones, roughly 94% being singletons. The source was peripheral blood, collected 28 days after the second dose of the MenACWY control vaccine. These receptor sequences come from an adult who received the MenACWY meningococcal vaccine as a control.

The chain's CDR3 is CASSLARVPVDGYTF. CDR3 coding DNA: TGTGCCAGCAGCTTAGCGCGGGTCCCAGTCGATGGCTACACCTTC. V and J are TRBV7-9 and TRBJ1-2, with no clear D. V lost 0 bases to trimming and J lost 6 bases, with 14 bases between them. Per germline, CDR1 SEHNR and CDR2 FQNEAQ (reference sequence). The CDR3 extends over 15 amino acids.

This clone appeared once. The chain employs TRBV4-3 and TRBJ1-1; D unclear. The CDR3 consists of 14 residues. V shed 1 base and J shed 1 base, with 7 bases lying between them. Germline V lookup: CDR1 LGHNA, CDR2 YSLEER. CDR3 sequence (DNA): TGCGCCAGCAGCCAAGGGCAGTCGAACACTGAAGCTTTCTTT. This sequence encodes CASSQGQSNTEAFF.

The rearrangement joins TRBV2 to TRBJ2-3, with D tentatively TRBD2 (5 bases). Trimming left V 9 bases short and J 0 bases short, with 10 bases between. CDR1 and CDR2 (germline): SNHLY, FYNNEI. The CDR3 length is 13 residues. DNA for the CDR3: TGTGCCAGAACTAGTATGAGCACAGATACGCAGTATTTT. Protein: CARTSMSTDTQYF.

The chain employs TRBV19 and TRBJ2-7; TRBD2 aligns across 11 bases. V was clipped by 3 bases and J by 2 bases; unmatched bases: 6. CDR1 and CDR2 from the germline V gene are LNHDA and SQIVND (reference sequence). This CDR3 is built from 16 residues. The CDR3 sequence is CASSILGLAGPYEQYF. The CDR3 region has the DNA TGTGCCAGTAGTATCCTCGGACTAGCGGGCCCCTACGAGCAGTACTTC.

The rearrangement joins TRBV2 to TRBJ1-4; 10 bases map to TRBD1. The ends lost 4 bases at V and 6 bases at J; junction bases unmatched: 2. Germline CDR1 and CDR2: SNHLY and FYNNEI. There are 14 residues in the CDR3. Here the CDR3 reads CASSAGTGDEKLFF. In DNA, the CDR3 is TGTGCCAGCAGTGCCGGGACAGGGGATGAAAAACTGTTTTTT.

The V call is TRBV6-2 or TRBV6-3, the J call TRBJ1-1; D ambiguous. CDR3 size: 12 residues. Looked up from germline, CDR1 is MNHEY and CDR2 is SVGEGT. V lost 1 base and J lost 7, with 7 bases in between. CDR3 protein: CASSYLGSEAFF. DNA for the CDR3: TGTGCCAGCAGTTACTTGGGGAGTGAAGCTTTCTTT.

The chain joins TRBV6-1 to TRBJ1-2; D gene unclear. This CDR3 has 15 residues. CDR1 and CDR2 from the germline V gene are MNHNS and SASEGT. Trimming cost V 2 bases and J 0 bases, with 10 bases left between them. CDR3 nucleotide sequence: TGTGCCAGCAGTGAACGGGCAGCGGCTAACTATGGCTACACCTTC. This sequence encodes CASSERAAANYGYTF.

This sequence joins TRBV19 and TRBJ1-1; 8 nucleotides align to TRBD1. V shed 1 base, J shed 1 base, and the junction held 2 bases outside the gene matches. Germline-derived CDR1 and CDR2 are LNHDA and SQIVND (reference sequence). The CDR3 length is 15 residues. In nucleotides, the CDR3 is TGTGCCAGTAGTATAGGTGGACAGGGGAACACTGAAGCTTTCTTT. It is translated as CASSIGGQGNTEAFF.

This chain uses TRBV19 with TRBJ1-2; no clear D. Germline CDR1 is LNHDA and CDR2 is SQIVND (reference sequence). This CDR3 comprises 14 residues. V gave up 5 bases and J gave up 8 bases, with 18 bases separating them. CDR3 sequence: CASSLRRSEGGYTF. The CDR3 DNA reads TGTGCCAGTAGTCTTCGGCGATCGGAGGGAGGCTACACCTTC.

The rearrangement joins TRBV2 to TRBJ1-3; D is unclear. Trimming took 3 bases from V and 0 from J, leaving 9 bases between them. This CDR3 region has 15 residues. The germline CDR1 and CDR2 sequences are SNHLY and FYNNEI. As DNA, the CDR3 is TGTGCCAGCAGTGAGGGTCTTAACTCTGGAAACACCATATATTTT. Translated: CASSEGLNSGNTIYF.

This clone was counted between two and nine times. The rearrangement uses TRBV28 and TRBJ1-2, with D tentatively TRBD1 (6 bases). The CDR3 sequence is 14 residues long. CDR1 and CDR2 from the germline V gene are MDHEN and SYDVKM. V shed 10 bases and J shed 4 bases, with 19 bases lying between them. The CDR3 nucleotides read TGTGCCACCCGGGGAGGGGGGGGGATCTATGGCTACACCTTC. Its protein is CATRGGGGIYGYTF.

This clone was seen only a few times. This chain links TRBV5-4 with TRBJ2-7, with 10 bases aligning to TRBD1. Germline V gene lookup returns CDR1 SGHNT and CDR2 YYREEE (reference sequence). With 3 bases clipped from V and 5 bases from J, the junction kept 8 bases outside the gene matches. This CDR3 region has 15 residues. The CDR3: CASSSAGTGDHEQYF. DNA for the CDR3: TGTGCCAGCAGCTCAGCGGGGACAGGGGACCACGAGCAGTACTTC.

The J gene is TRBJ2-3, the V gene TRBV2, with D unclear. This CDR3 contains 10 residues. V lost 4 bases, J lost 8 bases, and 4 bases lay in between. Germline values: CDR1 SNHLY, CDR2 FYNNEI. DNA for the CDR3: TGTGCCAGCAGTGTAACTACGCAGTATTTT. Its protein product is CASSVTTQYF.

The J gene is TRBJ1-1, the V gene TRBV28; D is unresolved. V gave up 7 bases and J gave up 5 bases, with 17 bases separating them. Germline values: CDR1 MDHEN, CDR2 SYDVKM. The CDR3 contains 14 residues. CDR3 loop: CASNTSMGRTEAFF. CDR3 sequence (DNA): TGTGCCAGCAACACCTCAATGGGGAGGACTGAAGCTTTCTTT.

This chain uses TRBV20-1 with TRBJ2-5; D gene uncertain. Looked up from germline, CDR1 is DFQATT and CDR2 is SNEGSKA (reference sequence). V lost 7 bases to trimming and J lost 1 base, with 7 bases between them. The CDR3 contains 11 residues. Here the CDR3 reads CSGSSQETQYF. CDR3 in DNA: TGCAGTGGCAGTTCCCAAGAGACCCAGTACTTC.

This clone has just one count. V is TRBV7-3 and J is TRBJ2-1; D is possibly TRBD2 (5 bases). Trimming took 1 base from V and 8 from J, leaving 9 bases between them. Germline CDR1 and CDR2: SGHTA and FQGTGA. This CDR3 comprises 13 residues. The CDR3 loop is CASSLSGSDEQFF. DNA of the CDR3: TGTGCCAGCAGCTTAAGTGGGAGTGATGAGCAGTTCTTC.

This rearrangement joins TRBV28 to TRBJ2-2; D is perhaps TRBD1 (7 bases). The ends were cut back, 8 bases at V and 3 bases at J, with 22 bases in the middle. Per germline, CDR1 MDHEN and CDR2 SYDVKM. This CDR3 is 17 amino acids long. CDR3 coding DNA: TGTGCCAGCGCCCAACAGCAGGGGGGCCCGTACACCGGGGAGCTGTTTTTT. This translates into CASAQQQGGPYTGELFF.

The chain combines TRBV28 with TRBJ2-7, with D perhaps TRBD1 (7 bases). This CDR3 has 15 amino acids. Trimming pared 7 bases from V and 2 bases from J, leaving 18 bases between. The germline V gene has CDR1 MDHEN and CDR2 SYDVKM. The CDR3 spells CASTQGGTRTYEQYF. The CDR3 coding sequence is TGTGCCAGCACCCAGGGGGGCACCCGAACCTACGAGCAGTACTTC.

The chain combines TRBV27 with TRBJ2-1, with 10 bases lining up with TRBD2. V lost 5 bases to trimming and J lost 10 bases; unmatched junction nucleotides: 20. Germline V gene lookup returns CDR1 MNHEY and CDR2 SMNVEV (reference sequence). The CDR3 loop spans 18 amino acids. This chain's CDR3 is CASSGVGAGGPWVREQFF. The CDR3 bases are TGTGCCAGCAGTGGGGTAGGAGCGGGAGGGCCGTGGGTCAGAGAGCAGTTCTTC.

The chain uses TRBV5-4 and TRBJ2-3, with TRBD2 matching over 15 bases. The junction had 6 bases not matched to a gene; V was cut back by 4 bases and J by 0 bases. The CDR3 is 18 residues long. CDR1 SGHNT and CDR2 YYREEE come from the germline V gene (reference sequence). CDR3: CASSARTSGRASTDTQYF. In nucleotides, the CDR3 is TGTGCCAGCAGCGCCAGGACTAGCGGGAGGGCTAGCACAGATACGCAGTATTTT.

The CDR3 protein is CASSPGWALQAFF. DNA for the CDR3: TGTGCCAGCAGCCCCGGCTGGGCGCTACAAGCTTTCTTT. V usage is TRBV27 and J usage is TRBJ1-1; D is uncertain. Germline loops: CDR1 MNHEY, CDR2 SMNVEV (reference sequence). V lost 6 bases and J lost 9, with 17 bases in between. The CDR3 length is 13 residues.

The chain couples TRBV7-9 to TRBJ2-7; no reliable D call. Trimming cost V 5 bases and J 2 bases, with 7 bases left between them. The CDR3 is 12 amino acids. The germline gives CDR1 SEHNR, CDR2 FQNEAQ (reference sequence). CDR3 loop: CASSPSTYEQYF. The CDR3 DNA reads as TGTGCCAGCAGCCCCAGCACCTACGAGCAGTACTTC.

V usage is TRBV5-6 and J usage is TRBJ1-1; unclear D gene. V lost 4 bases, J lost 3 bases, and 22 bases lay in between. CDR1 and CDR2 from the germline V gene are SGHDT and YYEEEE. The CDR3 spans 17 residues. The CDR3 region has the DNA TGTGCCAGCAGCAAAGGGCAGGCCCGCCTTTTCGACACTGAAGCTTTCTTT. Translating it yields CASSKGQARLFDTEAFF.

The chain joins TRBV28 to TRBJ2-7; D call uncertain. Trimming removed 6 bases at V and 4 bases at J, with 7 bases between. Germline assignment: CDR1 MDHEN and CDR2 SYDVKM. CDR3 length: 11 residues. CDR3 loop: CASRQSYEQYF. The CDR3 region has the DNA TGTGCCAGCAGACAGAGTTACGAGCAGTACTTC.

CDR3 in amino acids: CASSQQGANTGELFF. CDR3 coding DNA: TGTGCCAGCAGTCAACAGGGGGCGAACACCGGGGAGCTGTTTTTT. The chain joins TRBV6-5 to TRBJ2-2, with 8 bases identical to TRBD1. V lost 5 bases, J lost 0 bases, and 2 bases stayed unmatched. Germline lookup yields CDR1 MNHEY and CDR2 SVGAGI. The length of the CDR3 is 15 residues.

The table lists this clone with a count of one. The V gene is TRBV6-1, the J gene TRBJ2-7, with TRBD1 matching over 11 bases. J gave up 2 bases and V 3 bases, and 6 bases lay outside the gene matches. The CDR3 length is 16 residues. Germline V lookup: CDR1 MNHNS, CDR2 SASEGT. In DNA, the CDR3 is TGTGCCAGCAGTGACCCCCCGGGACAGGGGGCCTACGAGCAGTACTTC. It specifies CASSDPPGQGAYEQYF.